Detailed here is one TCR beta chain. Seattle's cohort entered during active infection and was followed longitudinally. Trimming took 0 bases from V and 1 from J; bases not matched to a gene: 5. CDR1 is KGHSH, CDR2 LQKENI, per germline. The CDR3 sequence is 16 residues long. This record belongs to a study of blood T cell repertoires in COVID-19. Across the study: PBMCs, B-cell-depleted T cells, or T cells were the source of the cDNA or gDNA that made up the material.

Assay: immunoSEQ multiplex PCR; the TCRdb copy retains only in-frame clones and omits some. This sample has roughly 230,000 clones; approximately 85% occur once, and the top ten carry roughly 5%. Sequencing input: peripheral blood. This rearrangement joins TRBV18 to TRBJ1-1, with 7 bases identical to TRBD1. The receptor was isolated from a man aged 50 to 60 with COVID-19, enrolled during active disease. The CDR3 bases are TGTGCCAGCTCACCACCGAACAGGGGAACGAACACTGAAGCTTTCTTT. Its translation: CASSPPNRGTNTEAFF.